This entry features one T cell receptor (beta chain) sequence. Its specificity is not known. PCR primers comprised 60 Vbeta and 13 Jbeta primers. Repertoires were generated with immunoSEQ multiplex PCR, while TCRdb's copy carries only in-frame clones and drops some. Among about 120,000 clones listed, over 15% were seen once. Nominally healthy donors provided the samples, though records likely missed some immune exposures. This entry is derived from a study of cytomegalovirus exposure and HLA in healthy donors. Study results and limitations: According to reports, the classifier identified cytomegalovirus status with high specificity and sensitivity.

The CDR3 sequence is 15 residues long. V gave up 3 bases and J gave up 3 bases; unmatched junction bases: 7. Germline CDR1 and CDR2: SGHNT and YYREEE (reference sequence). Sequenced: PBMCs. The TCR comes from a woman aged 18-29 years in good health and CMV-seronegative. This rearrangement joins TRBV5-4 to TRBJ2-7; 9 nucleotides line up with TRBD2. For the CDR3, the DNA is TGTGCCAGCAGCTCCGGGACTAGCTCTGGCTACGAGCAGTACTTC. Its protein is CASSSGTSSGYEQYF.